This T cell receptor beta chain emerged from a study of Tregs in tolerant kidney transplant recipients. Mixed chimerism was transient after nonmyeloablative marrow transplants from related graft donors. Unstimulated regulatory T cells (CD4+CD25+CD127-), CD4+CD25- non-regulatory cells, CD4 and CD8 cells were FACS-sorted from thawed PBMCs. Only one count was recorded for this clone. Generated by immunoSEQ multiplex PCR, the TCRdb table keeps only in-frame clones and is missing some. The data show about 64,000 clones, around 87% seen once. Germline CDR1 SGHAT, CDR2 FQNNGV. The CDR3 runs 15 residues. Trimming removed 4 bases from V and 3 bases from J, with 16 bases in between.

The sample here was CD4+ T cells from blood (PBMCs), taken 6 months after the transplant. This clonotype was obtained from a human patient who received a combined kidney and bone marrow transplant. Some of the T cells might come from the graft donor. V usage is TRBV11-2 and J usage is TRBJ2-7, with D perhaps TRBD1 (6 bases). For the CDR3, the DNA is TGTGCCAGCAGCTCCCCCCGGCAGGGGATCTACGAGCAGTACTTC. Protein: CASSSPRQGIYEQYF.